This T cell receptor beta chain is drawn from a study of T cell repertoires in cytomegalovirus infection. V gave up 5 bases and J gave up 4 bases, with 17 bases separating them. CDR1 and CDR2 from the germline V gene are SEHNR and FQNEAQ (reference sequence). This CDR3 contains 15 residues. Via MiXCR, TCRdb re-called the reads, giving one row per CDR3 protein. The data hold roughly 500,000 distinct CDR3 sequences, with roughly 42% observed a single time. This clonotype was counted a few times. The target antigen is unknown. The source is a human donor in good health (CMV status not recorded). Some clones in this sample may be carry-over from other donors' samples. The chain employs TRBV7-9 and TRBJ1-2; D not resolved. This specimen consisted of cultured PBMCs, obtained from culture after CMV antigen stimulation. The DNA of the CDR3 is TGTGCCAGCAGCCCTCACCCGACGGAACCCTATGGCTACACCTTC. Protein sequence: CASSPHPTEPYGYTF. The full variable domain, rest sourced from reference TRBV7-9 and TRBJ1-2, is DTGVSQNPRHKITKRGQNVTFRCDPISEHNRLYWYRQTLGQGPEFLTYFQNEAQLEKSRLLSDRFSAERPKGSFSTLEIQRTEQGDSAMYLCASSPHPTEPYGYTFGSGTRLTVV.